This entry lists 11 T cell receptor beta chains sequenced from one sample in a study of shared clonotypes between healthy human individuals. Only in-frame clones appear in the TCRdb table, and some are missing; sequencing was by immunoSEQ multiplex PCR. The profile shows about 690,000 clones, less than 95% of them singletons. The source material was memory CD8+ T cells from PBMCs. Subset reported: CD45RO+ cells pooled with CCR7-negative TemRA cells. Receptors originate from a man aged 18 to 30 in good health. Some clones in this sample may be carry-over from other donors' samples.

Written as DNA, the CDR3 is TGTGCCAGCAGCGAGGAACGCCACGAGCAGTACTTC. It specifies CASSEERHEQYF. This chain links TRBV11-2 with TRBJ2-7; D unresolved. Trimming left V 5 bases short and J 5 bases short, with 10 bases between. This CDR3 contains 12 residues. In germline, CDR1 is SGHAT, CDR2 FQNNGV.

The chain recombines TRBV9 with TRBJ2-2; no firm D call. V was clipped by 2 bases and J by 2 bases, with 13 bases between them. Germline values: CDR1 SGDLS, CDR2 YYNGEE. The CDR3 length is 16 residues. The CDR3: CASSVRRELNTGELFF. The CDR3 nucleotides read TGTGCCAGCAGCGTTAGACGTGAACTAAACACCGGGGAGCTGTTTTTT.

This sequence joins TRBV5-6 and TRBJ1-1; D might be TRBD1 (5 bases). The CDR3 has 15 amino acids. CDR1 SGHDT and CDR2 YYEEEE come from the germline V gene. Deletions cut 4 bases from V and 0 bases from J, with 13 bases between. The CDR3 here is CASSPLRDLNTEAFF. The CDR3 DNA reads as TGTGCCAGCAGCCCGCTAAGGGACCTGAACACTGAAGCTTTCTTT.

The chain joins TRBV27 to TRBJ2-3; possible D gene TRBD1, 5 bases. Per the germline V gene, CDR1 is MNHEY and CDR2 is SMNVEV (reference sequence). The CDR3 covers 15 residues. Deletions cut 5 bases from V and 4 bases from J, with 16 bases between. The CDR3 coding sequence is TGTGCCAGCAGTCCCACCCAGGGCTCCCCAGATACGCAGTATTTT. Encoded protein: CASSPTQGSPDTQYF.

The chain recombines TRBV6-4 with TRBJ2-2; TRBD2 agrees at 9 bases. This CDR3 is built from 18 residues. The V and J ends lost 7 bases and 4 bases, in that order; junction bases with no gene match: 16. CDR1 MRHNA and CDR2 SNTAGT come from the germline V gene. The CDR3 loop reads CASTPWGSGRTVTGELFF. CDR3 DNA: TGTGCCAGCACCCCCTGGGGTAGCGGGAGAACTGTCACCGGGGAGCTGTTTTTT.

The chain is built from TRBV7-9 and TRBJ2-3; D not resolved. Germline V gene sequence: CDR1 SEHNR, CDR2 FQNEAQ (reference sequence). The CDR3 runs to 13 residues. V shed 6 bases and J shed 4 bases, with 11 bases lying between them. The CDR3 coding sequence is TGTGCCAGCAGGCCTCTTAGGGCAGATACGCAGTATTTT. Its protein product is CASRPLRADTQYF.

The V gene is TRBV27, the J gene TRBJ2-7; D is unclear. V was clipped by 3 bases and J by 0 bases, with 15 bases between them. Germline V gene lookup returns CDR1 MNHEY and CDR2 SMNVEV (reference sequence). CDR3 length equals 16 residues. The DNA for the CDR3 is TGTGCCAGCAGTTTTTTCCCCGCCAGGAGCTCCTACGAGCAGTACTTC. Its protein product is CASSFFPARSSYEQYF.

The gene calls are TRBV5-6 and TRBJ1-2, with D maybe TRBD1 (6 bases). This CDR3 contains 14 residues. V was pared by 4 bases and J by 4 bases, with 14 bases between. CDR1 is SGHDT, CDR2 YYEEEE, per germline. The CDR3 loop is CASSATGRGYGYTF. Here the CDR3 DNA reads TGTGCCAGCAGCGCGACAGGACGTGGCTATGGCTACACCTTC.

The J gene is TRBJ1-2, the V gene TRBV28; unclear D gene. This CDR3 is built from 12 residues. Germline V gene lookup returns CDR1 MDHEN and CDR2 SYDVKM. Between the trimmed V and J ends, which lost 6 bases and 2 bases, there was a span of 7 bases. Here the CDR3 DNA reads TGTGCCAGCAGAATTGCAAACTATGGCTACACCTTC. Amino acids: CASRIANYGYTF.

The chain recombines TRBV30 with TRBJ1-1; no clear D. In germline, CDR1 is GTSNPN, CDR2 SVGIG (reference sequence). The V end was cut by 0 bases, the J end by 2 bases, with 7 bases between. This CDR3 region has 13 residues. Written as DNA, the CDR3 is TGTGCCTGGAGTGTCGTCCCAAACACTGAAGCTTTCTTT. It encodes CAWSVVPNTEAFF.

The rearrangement links TRBV27 to TRBJ2-7; 7 bases line up with TRBD1. This CDR3 contains 14 residues. Germline CDR1 and CDR2: MNHEY and SMNVEV (reference sequence). V was pared by 8 bases and J by 4 bases, with 11 bases of the junction left unmatched. CDR3 nucleotides: TGTGCCAGCGGGCTAAAGGGGGCTACATACGAGCAGTACTTC. The encoded protein is CASGLKGATYEQYF.